A selection of T cell receptor beta chains follows, all from one sample in a study of immune heterogeneity within non-small cell lung tumors. TCRdb reprocessed the multiplex PCR reads with MiXCR, giving one entry per CDR3 protein. The table lists 15,000 or so distinct CDR3 sequences, approximately 30% of them singletons. The material sequenced was lung tumor tissue. Source of these receptors: a man aged 40-49 years with non-small cell lung cancer. Each CDR3 is given without its conserved first and last residue. The order of the fields is CDR3 protein, J gene, D gene, CDR3 length, V gene. D genes are given only for firm matches.

CDR3aa: ARSQNRNLEKLF; j_gene: TRBJ1-4; d_gene: .; len: 12; v_gene: TRBV4-1
CDR3aa: ASSIARQGTRAYGYT; j_gene: TRBJ1-2; d_gene: .; len: 15; v_gene: TRBV19
CDR3aa: ASSFGQHYEQY; j_gene: TRBJ2-7; d_gene: .; len: 11; v_gene: TRBV27
CDR3aa: ASSGDRNTEAF; j_gene: TRBJ1-1; d_gene: TRBD1; len: 11; v_gene: TRBV18
CDR3aa: ASSAYRVAVNSPLH; j_gene: TRBJ1-6; d_gene: .; len: 14; v_gene: TRBV11-2
CDR3aa: ASSFLYNEQF; j_gene: TRBJ2-1; d_gene: .; len: 10; v_gene: TRBV7-9
CDR3aa: ASSYSGRLNSPLH; j_gene: TRBJ1-6; d_gene: .; len: 13; v_gene: TRBV6-2/TRBV6-3
CDR3aa: ASSTTRQGAGETQY; j_gene: TRBJ2-5; d_gene: TRBD1; len: 14; v_gene: TRBV19
CDR3aa: SMRGTGTAGNTIY; j_gene: TRBJ1-3; d_gene: TRBD1; len: 13; v_gene: TRBV29-1
CDR3aa: ASSSGLAGGRTDTQY; j_gene: TRBJ2-3; d_gene: TRBD2; len: 15; v_gene: TRBV5-1
CDR3aa: AISAGGSNYGYT; j_gene: TRBJ1-2; d_gene: .; len: 12; v_gene: TRBV10-3
CDR3aa: ASSRAASNEQN; j_gene: TRBJ2-7; d_gene: .; len: 11; v_gene: TRBV19
CDR3aa: ASSQREKLF; j_gene: TRBJ1-4; d_gene: .; len: 9; v_gene: TRBV14
CDR3aa: ASSTGQLNEQF; j_gene: TRBJ2-1; d_gene: .; len: 11; v_gene: TRBV18
CDR3aa: ASSVGVIGQETQY; j_gene: TRBJ2-5; d_gene: .; len: 13; v_gene: TRBV9
CDR3aa: ASIRGGVGNEQF; j_gene: TRBJ2-1; d_gene: .; len: 12; v_gene: TRBV11-3
CDR3aa: ASLLDRVQF; j_gene: TRBJ2-1; d_gene: TRBD1; len: 9; v_gene: TRBV25-1
CDR3aa: ASSLFPSGKGTGELF; j_gene: TRBJ2-2; d_gene: TRBD2; len: 15; v_gene: TRBV5-4
CDR3aa: ASNRGPAYGYT; j_gene: TRBJ1-2; d_gene: TRBD1; len: 11; v_gene: TRBV2
CDR3aa: ASRSGTALTSNQPQH; j_gene: TRBJ1-5; d_gene: TRBD1; len: 15; v_gene: TRBV6-1
CDR3aa: SAARTSGSTDTQY; j_gene: TRBJ2-3; d_gene: TRBD2; len: 13; v_gene: TRBV20-1
CDR3aa: ASSLAGSFGTEAF; j_gene: TRBJ1-1; d_gene: .; len: 13; v_gene: TRBV5-6
CDR3aa: ASSVGQSNQPQH; j_gene: TRBJ1-5; d_gene: .; len: 12; v_gene: TRBV2
CDR3aa: ASSVTPQTSTDTQY; j_gene: TRBJ2-3; d_gene: .; len: 14; v_gene: TRBV9
CDR3aa: ARSYTAGETGELF; j_gene: TRBJ2-2; d_gene: TRBD2; len: 13; v_gene: TRBV28
CDR3aa: ARTRTGVSNQPQH; j_gene: TRBJ1-5; d_gene: TRBD1; len: 13; v_gene: TRBV5-8
CDR3aa: ASRRAGAGTGELF; j_gene: TRBJ2-2; d_gene: .; len: 13; v_gene: TRBV27
CDR3aa: ASSFNFGQNTESF; j_gene: TRBJ1-1; d_gene: .; len: 13; v_gene: TRBV7-8
CDR3aa: ASSPRGLIAGAGEQF; j_gene: TRBJ2-1; d_gene: TRBD2; len: 15; v_gene: TRBV12-3/TRBV12-4
CDR3aa: ASSLALSGSETGELF; j_gene: TRBJ2-2; d_gene: TRBD2; len: 15; v_gene: TRBV7-9
CDR3aa: ATSREQGSVSGELF; j_gene: TRBJ2-2; d_gene: .; len: 14; v_gene: TRBV15
CDR3aa: ASLPGRGNTIY; j_gene: TRBJ1-3; d_gene: .; len: 11; v_gene: TRBV6-1
CDR3aa: ASSIAGSISDTQY; j_gene: TRBJ2-3; d_gene: .; len: 13; v_gene: TRBV19
CDR3aa: ASRQVNNQPQH; j_gene: TRBJ1-5; d_gene: .; len: 11; v_gene: TRBV6-1
CDR3aa: ASGPTGRYEQY; j_gene: TRBJ2-7; d_gene: .; len: 11; v_gene: TRBV2
CDR3aa: ASSSRGNQPQH; j_gene: TRBJ1-5; d_gene: .; len: 11; v_gene: TRBV7-2
CDR3aa: ASSQDSRKNTIY; j_gene: TRBJ1-3; d_gene: .; len: 12; v_gene: TRBV4-3
CDR3aa: AITYSGVYNEQF; j_gene: TRBJ2-1; d_gene: .; len: 12; v_gene: TRBV10-3
CDR3aa: ASSLGQGSRNYGYT; j_gene: TRBJ1-2; d_gene: TRBD1; len: 14; v_gene: TRBV12-3/TRBV12-4
CDR3aa: ASSVKTDDTEAF; j_gene: TRBJ1-1; d_gene: .; len: 12; v_gene: TRBV9
CDR3aa: ASSQTSGSIKTQY; j_gene: TRBJ2-5; d_gene: TRBD2; len: 13; v_gene: TRBV4-2
CDR3aa: ASSIDRGNEKLF; j_gene: TRBJ1-4; d_gene: TRBD1; len: 12; v_gene: TRBV7-9
CDR3aa: ASKKGGAETQY; j_gene: TRBJ2-5; d_gene: .; len: 11; v_gene: TRBV6-1
CDR3aa: ATNPEGHGYGYT; j_gene: TRBJ1-2; d_gene: .; len: 12; v_gene: TRBV19
CDR3aa: ASSLNVGSSYNEQF; j_gene: TRBJ2-1; d_gene: .; len: 14; v_gene: TRBV7-6
CDR3aa: ASSLVIGNTDAF; j_gene: TRBJ1-1; d_gene: .; len: 12; v_gene: TRBV5-1
CDR3aa: ASSLNSQREKLF; j_gene: TRBJ1-4; d_gene: .; len: 12; v_gene: TRBV7-9
CDR3aa: ASSSNSGNTIY; j_gene: TRBJ1-3; d_gene: .; len: 11; v_gene: TRBV5-1